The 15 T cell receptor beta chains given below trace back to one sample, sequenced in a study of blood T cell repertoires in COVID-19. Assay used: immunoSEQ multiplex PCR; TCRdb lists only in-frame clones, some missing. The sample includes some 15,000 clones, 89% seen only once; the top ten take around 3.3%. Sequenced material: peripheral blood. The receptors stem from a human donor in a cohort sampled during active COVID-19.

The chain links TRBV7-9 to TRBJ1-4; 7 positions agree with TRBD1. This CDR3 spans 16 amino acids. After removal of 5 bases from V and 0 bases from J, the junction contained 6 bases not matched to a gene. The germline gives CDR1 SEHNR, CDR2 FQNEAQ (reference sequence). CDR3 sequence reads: CASSRRQGTTNEKLFF. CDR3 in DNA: TGTGCCAGCAGCCGCCGACAGGGCACAACTAATGAAAAACTGTTTTTT.

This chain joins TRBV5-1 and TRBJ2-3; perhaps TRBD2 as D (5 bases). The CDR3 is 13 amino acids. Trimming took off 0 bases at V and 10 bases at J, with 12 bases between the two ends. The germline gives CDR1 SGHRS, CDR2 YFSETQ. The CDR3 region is CASSLAIGDAQYF. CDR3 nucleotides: TGCGCCAGCAGCTTGGCCATCGGGGATGCGCAGTATTTT.

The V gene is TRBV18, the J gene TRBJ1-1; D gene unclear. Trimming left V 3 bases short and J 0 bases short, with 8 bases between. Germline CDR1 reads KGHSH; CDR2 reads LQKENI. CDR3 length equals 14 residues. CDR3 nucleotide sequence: TGTGCCAGCTCACCCCGGGTTATGAACACTGAAGCTTTCTTT. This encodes CASSPRVMNTEAFF.

The chain's CDR3 is CASRQQGAEGYTF. DNA of the CDR3: TGTGCCAGCAGGCAACAGGGGGCCGAGGGCTACACCTTC. The J gene is TRBJ1-2, the V gene TRBV6-5, with 9 bases fitting TRBD1. The length of the CDR3 is 13 residues. Germline CDR1 is MNHEY and CDR2 is SVGAGI. The V and J ends lost 6 bases and 8 bases, in that order; junction bases with no gene match: 7.

In DNA form, the CDR3 reads TGCGCCAGCAGCTTGGGGGCAGGTTCTGGAAACACCATATATTTT. It is translated as CASSLGAGSGNTIYF. The chain combines TRBV5-1 with TRBJ1-3; D call uncertain. Germline CDR1 and CDR2: SGHRS and YFSETQ. Trimming stripped 0 bases from V and 1 base from J, with 8 bases between. The CDR3 is made up of 15 amino acids.

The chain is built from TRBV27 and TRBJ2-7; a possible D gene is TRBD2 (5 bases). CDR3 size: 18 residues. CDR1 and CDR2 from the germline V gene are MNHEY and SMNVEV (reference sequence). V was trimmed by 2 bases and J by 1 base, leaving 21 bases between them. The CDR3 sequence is CASSLRIPATRTSYEQYF. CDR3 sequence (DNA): TGTGCCAGCAGTTTAAGGATCCCCGCGACACGGACTTCCTACGAGCAGTACTTC.

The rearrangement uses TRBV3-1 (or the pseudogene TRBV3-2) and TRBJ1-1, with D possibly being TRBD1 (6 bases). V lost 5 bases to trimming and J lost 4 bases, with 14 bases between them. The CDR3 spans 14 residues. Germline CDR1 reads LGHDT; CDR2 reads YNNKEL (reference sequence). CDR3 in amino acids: CASSSGGLGTEAFF. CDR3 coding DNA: TGTGCCAGCAGCTCGGGGGGGCTAGGCACTGAAGCTTTCTTT.

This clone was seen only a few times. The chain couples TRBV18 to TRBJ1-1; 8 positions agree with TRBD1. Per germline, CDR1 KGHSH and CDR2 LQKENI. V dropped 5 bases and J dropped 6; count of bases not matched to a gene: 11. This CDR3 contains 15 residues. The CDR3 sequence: CASSGRTGSGAEAFF. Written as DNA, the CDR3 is TGTGCCAGCTCAGGAAGGACAGGGAGTGGAGCTGAAGCTTTCTTT. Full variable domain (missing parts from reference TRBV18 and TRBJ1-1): NAGVMQNPRHLVRRRGQEARLRCSPMKGHSHVYWYRQLPEEGLKFMVYLQKENIIDESGMPKERFSAEFPKEGPSILRIQQVVRGDSAAYFCASSGRTGSGAEAFFGQGTRLTVV.

The CDR3 loop is CASSQGQFYEQYF. The CDR3 bases are TGCGCCAGCAGCCAAGGACAGTTCTACGAGCAGTACTTC. The chain carries TRBV4-1 and TRBJ2-7; D perhaps matches TRBD1 (5 bases). Looked up from germline, CDR1 is MGHRA and CDR2 is YSYEKL. V lost 1 base and J 3 bases, leaving 7 bases between the germline ends. This CDR3 has 13 residues.

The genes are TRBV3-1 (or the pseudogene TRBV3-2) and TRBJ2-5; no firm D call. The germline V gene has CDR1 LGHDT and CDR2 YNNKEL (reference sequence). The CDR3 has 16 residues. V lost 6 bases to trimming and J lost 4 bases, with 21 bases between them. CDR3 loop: CASRPPRGSLGETQYF. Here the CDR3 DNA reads TGTGCCAGCAGACCACCCAGAGGCAGCCTTGGAGAGACCCAGTACTTC.

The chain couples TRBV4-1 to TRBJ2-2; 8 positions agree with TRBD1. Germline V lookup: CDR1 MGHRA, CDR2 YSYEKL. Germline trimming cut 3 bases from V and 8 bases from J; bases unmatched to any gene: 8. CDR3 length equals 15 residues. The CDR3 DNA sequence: TGCGCCAGCAGCCAGGGACAGGCAGGAGTTGGGGAGCTGTTTTTT. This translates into CASSQGQAGVGELFF.

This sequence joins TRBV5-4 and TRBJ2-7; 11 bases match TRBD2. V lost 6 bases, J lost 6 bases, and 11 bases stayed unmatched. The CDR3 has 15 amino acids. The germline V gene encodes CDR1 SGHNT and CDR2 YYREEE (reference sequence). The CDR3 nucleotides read TGTGCCAGCACCTCAACTCCCACTAGCGGGGGCGAGCAGTACTTC. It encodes CASTSTPTSGGEQYF.

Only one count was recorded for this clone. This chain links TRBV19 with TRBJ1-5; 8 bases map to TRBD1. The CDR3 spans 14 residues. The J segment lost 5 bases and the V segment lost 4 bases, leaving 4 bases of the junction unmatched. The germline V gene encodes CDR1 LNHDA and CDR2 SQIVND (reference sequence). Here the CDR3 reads CASSTGQAHQPQHF. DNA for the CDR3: TGTGCCAGTAGTACGGGACAGGCGCATCAGCCCCAGCATTTT.

The CDR3 DNA is TGTGCCAGCAGCCCATCGACAGGGACGAGAGGCTACACCTTC. Translated, it gives CASSPSTGTRGYTF. The gene calls are TRBV7-2 and TRBJ1-2; 7 positions match TRBD1. This CDR3 has 14 residues. Germline V lookup: CDR1 SGHTA, CDR2 FQGNSA. The V segment lost 5 bases and the J segment 8 bases; nucleotides outside the gene matches: 11.

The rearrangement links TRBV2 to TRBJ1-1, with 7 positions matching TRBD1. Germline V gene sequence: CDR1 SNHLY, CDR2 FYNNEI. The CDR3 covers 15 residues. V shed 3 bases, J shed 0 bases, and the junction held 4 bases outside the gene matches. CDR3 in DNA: TGTGCCAGCAGTGAGCAACAGGGGTTGAACACTGAAGCTTTCTTT. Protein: CASSEQQGLNTEAFF.